Below are 24 T cell receptor beta chains sequenced from a single sample in a study of PD-L1 blockade in urothelial cancer (dated by TCRdb to about 2017). What this sample's time point label stands for: pretreatment peripheral blood. Library construction relied on the immunoSEQ multiplex PCR assay. This immuneACCESS table, as held by TCRdb, lists in-frame sequences with V and J called but not all clones. Of the missing ones, under half trace to an unresolved V gene in checked studies; the others have no known cause. The sample profile shows tens of thousands of clones; approximately 87% of them were found once. The ten largest make up 13% to 15% of the sample. Sequences were derived from PBMCs, sampled around atezolizumab (anti-PD-L1) treatment. All receptors derive from a man in his sixties with urothelial cancer.

This rearrangement joins TRBV10-3 to TRBJ1-3; 8 bases line up with TRBD1. The V gene's germline CDR1 is ENHRY and CDR2 SYGVKD. The trim removed 8 bases at V and 7 bases at J, leaving 10 bases unmatched. This CDR3 comprises 14 residues. CDR3 nucleotide sequence: TGTGCCATCGGACCGGGACAGGAGGGGAACACCATATATTTT. Its protein is CAIGPGQEGNTIYF.

As for this clone: One end of the junction fails to match germline, which may point to a read error. The chain links TRBV10-2 to TRBJ2-5, with D unclear. Germline V gene lookup returns CDR1 WSHSY and CDR2 SAAADI. The CDR3 contains 15 residues. The CDR3 loop is CASSESRLLVETQYF. The CDR3 DNA is TGCGCCAGCAGCGAGTCGAGGTTACTGGTGGAGACCCAGTACTTC.

The rearrangement links TRBV9 to TRBJ2-1, with 9 bases fitting TRBD2. V shed 2 bases and J 8 bases; nucleotides not matched to a gene: 8. Per the germline V gene, CDR1 is SGDLS and CDR2 is YYNGEE. The CDR3 has 15 amino acids. CDR3 sequence reads: CASSVSREGPHEQFF. CDR3 in DNA: TGTGCCAGCAGCGTCTCGCGGGAGGGCCCCCATGAGCAGTTCTTC.

The genes are TRBV5-4 and TRBJ2-3; D perhaps matches TRBD2 (6 bases). V lost 5 bases and J lost 4, with 17 bases in between. Germline lookup yields CDR1 SGHNT and CDR2 YYREEE (reference sequence). This CDR3 comprises 15 residues. CDR3 sequence reads: CASSSGTLRPDTQYF. The CDR3 coding sequence is TGTGCCAGCAGTTCCGGGACTTTGAGGCCAGATACGCAGTATTTT.

This sequence joins TRBV30 and TRBJ2-7; 10 bases fit TRBD2. The CDR3 covers 14 residues. V gave up 1 base and J gave up 7 bases; unmatched junction bases: 7. Per the germline V gene, CDR1 is GTSNPN and CDR2 is SVGIG (reference sequence). The CDR3 bases are TGTGCCTGGAGTGGAAGCGGGGGGGCGGAAGAGCAGTACTTC. It codes for CAWSGSGGAEEQYF. The full variable domain, rest sourced from reference TRBV30 and TRBJ2-7, is SQTIHQWPATLVQPVGSPLSLECTVEGTSNPNLYWYRQAAGRGLQLLFYSVGIGQISSEVPQNLSASRPQDRQFILSSKKLLLSDSGFYLCAWSGSGGAEEQYFGPGTRLTVT.

The V call is TRBV4-2, the J call TRBJ1-4; no clear D gene. V was cut by 4 bases and J by 4 bases, with 25 bases left in between. Germline V gives CDR1 LGHNA, CDR2 YNFKEQ. The CDR3 consists of 19 residues. The chain's CDR3 is CASSLPPRWPELSNEKLFF. The CDR3 coding sequence is TGTGCCAGCAGCCTTCCCCCCAGGTGGCCAGAGTTAAGTAATGAAAAACTGTTTTTT.

As DNA, the CDR3 is TGTGCCAGCAGTTCGAGGGCACGGAGGACAGATACGCAGTATTTT. As protein: CASSSRARRTDTQYF. V is TRBV6-6 and J is TRBJ2-3; TRBD2 is a possible D gene (5 bases). Trimming took off 4 bases at V and 3 bases at J, with 14 bases between the two ends. From germline, CDR1 is MNHNY and CDR2 SVGAGI (reference sequence). This CDR3 has 15 residues.

The J gene is TRBJ2-2, the V gene TRBV18, with a possible D match to TRBD2 (5 bases). Between the trimmed V and J ends, which lost 4 bases and 1 base, there was a span of 19 bases. There are 18 residues in the CDR3. The germline V gene has CDR1 KGHSH and CDR2 LQKENI. CDR3 in DNA: TGTGCCAGCTCACTCCTCCGGATCGGGGTCATGAACACCGGGGAGCTGTTTTTT. It specifies CASSLLRIGVMNTGELFF.

The chain recombines TRBV7-9 with TRBJ2-1; 7 nucleotides match TRBD2. The J segment lost 14 bases and the V segment lost 4 bases, leaving 11 bases of the junction unmatched. The CDR3 totals 13 residues. CDR1 and CDR2 from the germline V gene are SEHNR and FQNEAQ (reference sequence). In nucleotides, the CDR3 is TGTGCCAGCAGCTCATCCCTACTTGGGGGGGAGTTCTTC. Its protein product is CASSSSLLGGEFF.

The gene calls are TRBV18 and TRBJ1-1, with TRBD1 matching over 12 bases. This CDR3 region has 14 residues. Losses at the gene ends were 0 bases for V and 10 bases for J; bases not matched to a gene: 3. CDR1 and CDR2 (germline): KGHSH, LQKENI. CDR3 amino acids: CASSPPGDRGRAFF. CDR3 DNA sequence: TGTGCCAGCTCACCACCGGGGGACAGGGGGCGAGCTTTCTTT.

This clone was observed a handful of times. The rearrangement joins TRBV30 to TRBJ1-2; D unresolved. Germline V CDR1 and CDR2: GTSNPN, SVGIG (reference sequence). Trimming pared 8 bases from V and 6 bases from J, leaving 19 bases between. The CDR3 is 13 amino acids. The chain's CDR3 is CAHLPGRLNGYTF. The DNA for the CDR3 is TGTGCCCACCTTCCCGGCAGGCTGAATGGCTACACCTTC.

The chain employs TRBV9 and TRBJ2-3; a weak D match, TRBD1 (6 bases). V was trimmed by 4 bases and J by 0 bases, leaving 12 bases between them. The V gene's germline CDR1 is SGDLS and CDR2 YYNGEE. There are 15 residues in the CDR3. The CDR3 coding sequence is TGTGCCAGCAGCTATACAGGGATTAGCACAGATACGCAGTATTTT. Translated: CASSYTGISTDTQYF.

This sequence joins TRBV5-1 and TRBJ2-2; tentatively, D is TRBD2 (5 bases). Germline loops: CDR1 SGHRS, CDR2 YFSETQ. Trimming took off 1 base at V and 3 bases at J, with 13 bases between the two ends. This CDR3 contains 16 residues. This CDR3 reads CASSLSTGWDTGELFF. The DNA of the CDR3 is TGCGCCAGCAGCTTGTCCACGGGGTGGGACACCGGGGAGCTGTTTTTT.

The J gene is TRBJ2-1, the V gene TRBV7-2; unclear D gene. Between the trimmed V and J ends, which lost 3 bases and 1 base, there was a span of 16 bases. CDR1 and CDR2 (germline): SGHTA, FQGNSA. The CDR3 extends over 17 amino acids. CDR3 amino acids: CASSLSQQPYSYNEQFF. The CDR3 DNA reads TGTGCCAGCAGCTTGTCACAGCAGCCTTATTCCTACAATGAGCAGTTCTTC.

The chain uses TRBV19 and TRBJ1-1; 9 bases line up with TRBD1. Germline V gene data show CDR1 as LNHDA and CDR2 as SQIVND (reference sequence). The CDR3 spans 15 residues. V was clipped by 5 bases and J by 5 bases; unmatched bases: 9. CDR3 DNA sequence: TGTGCCAGTAGTCTCGACAGGGGGGATGGAACTGAAGCTTTCTTT. This encodes CASSLDRGDGTEAFF.

The chain employs TRBV4-1 and TRBJ2-7, with unresolved D. The V gene's germline CDR1 is MGHRA and CDR2 YSYEKL. Between the trimmed V and J ends, which lost 1 base and 4 bases, there was a span of 23 bases. The CDR3 is 18 amino acids. As DNA, the CDR3 is TGCGCCAGCAGCCAAGGTGAGAGAACAGAGCTCTGGCCGTACGAGCAGTACTTC. It yields the protein CASSQGERTELWPYEQYF.

The chain recombines TRBV2 with TRBJ2-3; D gene uncertain. The germline gives CDR1 SNHLY, CDR2 FYNNEI. V shed 3 bases and J shed 2 bases, with 9 bases lying between them. CDR3 length: 14 amino acids. The CDR3 sequence: CASSDSRPTDTQYF. CDR3 coding DNA: TGTGCCAGCAGTGATAGCAGACCCACAGATACGCAGTATTTT.

This clone came up once. V usage is TRBV5-1 and J usage is TRBJ2-3; D unclear. Germline CDR1 is SGHRS and CDR2 is YFSETQ. V lost 5 bases, J lost 2 bases, and 15 bases lay in between. The CDR3 has 15 amino acids. The CDR3 region is CASRTDGSSTDTQYF. CDR3 DNA sequence: TGCGCCAGCAGGACTGACGGATCATCCACAGATACGCAGTATTTT.

The rearrangement links TRBV28 to TRBJ2-5; perhaps TRBD2 as D (6 bases). V was trimmed by 7 bases and J by 3 bases, leaving 12 bases between them. This CDR3 has 13 amino acids. Germline V CDR1 and CDR2: MDHEN, SYDVKM. CDR3 sequence: CASTVPGEETQYF. CDR3 nucleotide sequence: TGTGCCAGCACTGTACCGGGGGAAGAGACCCAGTACTTC.

This rearrangement joins TRBV19 to TRBJ2-2; 9 bases match TRBD2. This CDR3 comprises 17 residues. Trimming cost V 4 bases and J 5 bases; bases outside gene matches: 11. Germline CDR1 and CDR2: LNHDA and SQIVND (reference sequence). CDR3 region: CASSKRPGLASTGELFF. In DNA, the CDR3 is TGTGCCAGTAGTAAGCGCCCGGGACTAGCTTCAACCGGGGAGCTGTTTTTT.

CDR3 coding DNA: TGTGCCAGCAGTGAAACTCACGGTTCGGGGCAGCCCCAGCATTTT. This gives the protein CASSETHGSGQPQHF. The V gene is TRBV6-1, the J gene TRBJ1-5, with no clear D. The CDR3 consists of 15 residues. Germline CDR1 MNHNS, CDR2 SASEGT. V lost 2 bases to trimming and J lost 7 bases, with 15 bases between them.

This chain links TRBV28 with TRBJ2-7, with D tentatively TRBD2 (7 bases). CDR3 length: 15 residues. Trimming removed 3 bases at V and 2 bases at J, with 14 bases between. CDR1 and CDR2 (germline): MDHEN, SYDVKM. DNA for the CDR3: TGTGCCAGCAGTTTGTGGGGAGGGGGGACCTACGAGCAGTACTTC. Translation: CASSLWGGGTYEQYF.

V usage is TRBV7-3 and J usage is TRBJ1-3; D uncertain. This CDR3 comprises 16 residues. Per the germline V gene, CDR1 is SGHTA and CDR2 is FQGTGA. V was clipped by 0 bases and J by 0 bases, with 9 bases between them. CDR3 sequence: CASSLTPGGSGNTIYF. Here the CDR3 DNA reads TGTGCCAGCAGCTTAACCCCCGGCGGCTCTGGAAACACCATATATTTT.

The J gene is TRBJ1-6, the V gene TRBV4-1, with D unresolved. Trimming stripped 1 base from V and 9 bases from J, with 19 bases between. The CDR3 consists of 17 residues. Germline assignment: CDR1 MGHRA and CDR2 YSYEKL. Here the CDR3 DNA reads TGCGCCAGCAGCCAAGTAAGCCGAGGGAATCCGGGTTCACCCCTCCACTTT. This codes for CASSQVSRGNPGSPLHF.